One and the same sample provided the 20 T cell receptor beta chains below, sequenced in a study of molecular identifiers for immune sequencing clone quantification. TCRdb called the PCR reads again in MiXCR, with one record for every CDR3 protein. The data show under 800,000 distinct CDR3 sequences, roughly 27% seen once. The material sequenced was naive CD8+ T cells from blood, with Jurkat cell RNA spiked in. Indicated subset: FACS-sorted CD8+CD4-CCR7+CD45RA+ naive T cells. These TCRs come from a human donor in good health. Some libraries in this study had Jurkat cell RNA spiked in.

V gene TRBV20-1 combines with J gene TRBJ1-1; D is ambiguous. CDR1 is DFQATT and CDR2 is SNEGSKA in the germline V gene (reference sequence). Trimming pared 4 bases from V and 0 bases from J, leaving 6 bases between. The CDR3 consists of 12 residues. The DNA of the CDR3 is TGCAGTGCTATACGGATGAACACTGAAGCTTTCTTT. Amino acids: CSAIRMNTEAFF.

This clonotype was counted ten times or more. The rearrangement uses TRBV4-3 and TRBJ2-7; the D gene is possibly TRBD1 (5 bases). With 1 base removed from V and 0 bases from J, the gap between germline ends came to 16 bases. CDR1 and CDR2 from the germline V gene are LGHNA and YSLEER. The CDR3 is 17 residues long. The chain's CDR3 is CASSQGSRTSSSYEQYF. CDR3 DNA: TGCGCCAGCAGCCAAGGATCCCGGACAAGCAGCTCCTACGAGCAGTACTTC.

As concerns this clonotype: A much larger clone differs from this one at a single base, so this may be a read error. V is TRBV30 and J is TRBJ2-5; TRBD1 aligns across 10 bases. The CDR3 loop spans 16 amino acids. Germline lookup yields CDR1 GTSNPN and CDR2 SVGIG (reference sequence). The CDR3, as DNA: TGTGCCTGGCCGGGACAGGGGTTCGAGGCAAAAGAGCCCCAGTACTTC. Its translation: CAWPGQGFEAKEPQYF.

This clonotype has a handful of counts. The rearrangement uses TRBV29-1 and TRBJ2-7; a possible D gene is TRBD2 (5 bases). Deletions cut 6 bases from V and 1 base from J, with 19 bases between. This CDR3 has 15 residues. The germline V gene has CDR1 SQVTM and CDR2 ANQGSEA. The chain's CDR3 is CSVAGGRRSSYEQYF. The CDR3 region has the DNA TGCAGCGTCGCCGGCGGACGGAGGTCGTCCTACGAGCAGTACTTC.

This clonotype appeared many times. This rearrangement joins TRBV12-3 or TRBV12-4 to TRBJ2-3; 8 nucleotides agree with TRBD2. V lost 8 bases, J lost 1 base, and 11 bases stayed unmatched. This CDR3 comprises 16 residues. This CDR3 is CASRGGVQLRTDTQYF. The CDR3 DNA follows: TGTGCCAGCCGGGGGGGAGTCCAACTACGCACAGATACGCAGTATTTT.

This clonotype was detected many times. The chain combines TRBV6-6 with TRBJ1-5; TRBD1 matches at 7 bases. Germline V gene data show CDR1 as MNHNY and CDR2 as SVGAGI (reference sequence). The CDR3 runs 14 residues. J lost 4 bases, V lost 5 bases, and 5 bases had no gene match. CDR3 sequence reads: CASSETGNNQPQHF. The CDR3 DNA follows: TGTGCCAGCAGTGAGACAGGGAATAATCAGCCCCAGCATTTT.

This clonotype was detected many times. The rearrangement uses TRBV6-5 and TRBJ1-1; possible D gene TRBD1, 5 bases. CDR1 is MNHEY, CDR2 SVGAGI, per germline. The CDR3 loop spans 14 amino acids. The V end lost 2 bases, the J end lost 0 bases, and 7 bases lay between the germline ends. The chain's CDR3 is CASSYGRVNTEAFF. As DNA, the CDR3 is TGTGCCAGCAGTTACGGCAGGGTGAACACTGAAGCTTTCTTT.

The chain carries TRBV5-1 and TRBJ1-5; D call uncertain. Between the trimmed V and J ends, which lost 1 base and 3 bases, there was a span of 14 bases. Germline V gene lookup returns CDR1 SGHRS and CDR2 YFSETQ. The CDR3 is 16 residues long. CDR3 in amino acids: CASSLCQVRANQPQHF. CDR3 in DNA: TGCGCCAGCAGCTTGTGTCAGGTTAGGGCCAATCAGCCCCAGCATTTT.

Only a few counts were recorded for this clonotype. V gene TRBV12-5 combines with J gene TRBJ2-1; 7 positions agree with TRBD2. J gave up 4 bases and V 6 bases, and 9 bases lay outside the gene matches. Germline values: CDR1 LGHNT, CDR2 FRNRAP. The CDR3 loop spans 15 amino acids. The chain's CDR3 is CASGQGLVLYNEQFF. CDR3 bases: TGTGCTAGTGGCCAAGGACTAGTCCTGTACAATGAGCAGTTCTTC.

This rearrangement joins TRBV6-1 to TRBJ2-7; 9 bases are shared with TRBD2. Unmatched junction bases numbered 2, after V lost 2 bases and J lost 3 bases. This CDR3 has 14 amino acids. Germline CDR1 MNHNS, CDR2 SASEGT. In DNA form, the CDR3 reads TGTGCCAGCAGTGAAAATAGCGGGAGCTACGAGCAGTACTTC. Its translation: CASSENSGSYEQYF.

The rearrangement links TRBV12-3 or TRBV12-4 to TRBJ1-2; D is unresolved. The CDR3 loop spans 15 amino acids. The V and J ends lost 7 bases and 4 bases respectively, with 19 bases between them. CDR3 nucleotide sequence: TGTGCCAGCACCAAAGGGCTTACTTGGGTCTATGGCTACACCTTC. Encoded protein: CASTKGLTWVYGYTF.

The chain uses TRBV19 and TRBJ2-1; 10 positions agree with TRBD2. The CDR3 runs to 13 residues. V was pared by 6 bases and J by 8 bases, with 4 bases of the junction left unmatched. Per the germline V gene, CDR1 is LNHDA and CDR2 is SQIVND (reference sequence). For the CDR3, the DNA is TGTGCCAGTAGGGGACTAGCGTGGGATGAGCAGTTCTTC. Translation: CASRGLAWDEQFF. The whole variable domain, filled in from reference TRBV19 and TRBJ2-1, reads DGGITQSPKYLFRKEGQNVTLSCEQNLNHDAMYWYRQDPGQGLRLIYYSQIVNDFQKGDIAEGYSVSREKKESFPLTVTSAQKNPTAFYLCASRGLAWDEQFFGPGTRLTVL.

Points on this clonotype: The junction differs from germline at one of its ends, possibly a read error. The V call is TRBV20-1, the J call TRBJ2-7, with 8 bases matching TRBD1. The CDR3 runs 15 residues. The germline V gene encodes CDR1 DFQATT and CDR2 SNEGSKA (reference sequence). CDR3 loop: CCASTGQGIFGEQYF. CDR3 DNA sequence: TGCTGTGCTAGCACCGGACAGGGCATCTTTGGCGAGCAGTACTTC.

The chain couples TRBV3-1 to TRBJ2-1; TRBD2 aligns across 8 bases. V gave up 1 base and J gave up 7 bases; unmatched junction bases: 9. The CDR3 loop spans 16 amino acids. Germline CDR1 is LGHDT and CDR2 is YNNKEL (reference sequence). The CDR3 DNA reads as TGTGCCAGCAGCCAAGTTGGCGGGGGGCCGGGAAATGAGCAGTTCTTC. Amino acid sequence: CASSQVGGGPGNEQFF.

The chain combines TRBV20-1 with TRBJ2-7; 9 positions match TRBD1. Germline trimming cut 4 bases from V and 3 bases from J; bases unmatched to any gene: 7. The CDR3 extends over 14 amino acids. The germline CDR1 and CDR2 sequences are DFQATT and SNEGSKA (reference sequence). The CDR3 loop reads CSAKKADRGYEQYF. CDR3 bases: TGCAGTGCTAAAAAGGCGGACAGGGGCTACGAGCAGTACTTC.

In this sample, this clonotype turned up a few times. Sequence at one end of the junction differs from germline and may be a read error. The chain couples TRBV6-1 to TRBJ1-4; perhaps TRBD1 as D (5 bases). The germline V gene has CDR1 MNHNS and CDR2 SASEGT. CDR3 length: 15 amino acids. The CDR3 DNA is TGTGCCGGCAGTGATGTTGGGGCCCCAAATGAAAAACTGTTTTTT. Its protein product is CAGSDVGAPNEKLFF.

The CDR3: CASSIFSLPVTQYF. The CDR3 nucleotides read TGTGCCAGTAGTATTTTTAGCCTCCCAGTTACGCAGTATTTT. The chain recombines TRBV19 with TRBJ2-3; D call uncertain. CDR3 size: 14 residues. The V and J ends lost 3 bases and 8 bases respectively, with 15 bases between them. Germline assignment: CDR1 LNHDA and CDR2 SQIVND (reference sequence). Complete variable domain (other parts from reference TRBV19 and TRBJ2-3): DGGITQSPKYLFRKEGQNVTLSCEQNLNHDAMYWYRQDPGQGLRLIYYSQIVNDFQKGDIAEGYSVSREKKESFPLTVTSAQKNPTAFYLCASSIFSLPVTQYFGPGTRLTVL.

V gene TRBV24-1 combines with J gene TRBJ2-4, with 8 nucleotides matching TRBD1. The V gene's germline CDR1 is KGHDR and CDR2 SFDVKD. The CDR3 extends over 14 amino acids. V lost 4 bases to trimming and J lost 6 bases; unmatched junction nucleotides: 4. The CDR3 sequence is CATSEGTGGNIQYF. The CDR3 nucleotides are TGTGCCACCAGTGAGGGGACAGGTGGAAACATTCAGTACTTC.

The V gene is TRBV24-1, the J gene TRBJ2-7; D may match TRBD1 or TRBD2 (6 bases each). CDR1 is KGHDR and CDR2 is SFDVKD in the germline V gene. Trimming took 2 bases from V and 5 from J, leaving 18 bases between them. The CDR3 contains 16 residues. CDR3 sequence (DNA): TGTGCCACCAGTGATTCTGGGGGGCGGGATCCCCACGAGCAGTACTTC. This gives the protein CATSDSGGRDPHEQYF.

V is TRBV20-1 and J is TRBJ1-6, with no clear D. The germline V gene has CDR1 DFQATT and CDR2 SNEGSKA (reference sequence). There are 15 residues in the CDR3. The V gene lost 0 bases and the J gene lost 0 bases, with 6 bases spanning the gap. The CDR3 DNA follows: TGCAGTGCTAGAGAGATGAGCTCCTATAATTCACCCCTCCACTTT. As protein: CSAREMSSYNSPLHF.